This TCR beta chain stems from a study of T cells in Graves' hyperthyroidism and ophthalmopathy. Findings and caveats of the study: Peripheral blood also featured most of the thyroid clonotypes expanded above 0.001. Patients with ophthalmopathy were separated from those with stable hyperthyroidism by a 13 V-J model.

There are a few counts of this clonotype. Antigen: not known. Each diagnosis was grounded in clinical symptoms, serum thyroxine and TRAb, thyroid ultrasound, and orbital computed tomography. With 4 bases removed from V and 0 bases from J, the gap between germline ends came to 10 bases. This CDR3 is 15 amino acids long. Germline V CDR1 and CDR2: SGHKS, YYEKEE (reference sequence). Authors of the study amplified TCR beta CDR3 regions from RNA transcripts. During a first-round RT-PCR of the TCR CDR3, the HTBI primer set was used. TCRdb ran MiXCR on the multiplex PCR reads and lists one entry per CDR3 protein. The sample consists of about 660,000 distinct CDR3 sequences, just under 45% of them appearing once.

The sequence came from an adult man with Graves' disease, either hyperthyroidism or ophthalmopathy (not recorded which). Sequencing was done on a sample of peripheral blood or thyroid tissue (not recorded which). The gene calls are TRBV5-5 and TRBJ1-4, with no clear D. DNA of the CDR3: TGTGCCAGCAGCCCGTTGGGAGCAACTAATGAAAAACTGTTTTTT. Residues: CASSPLGATNEKLFF. The entire variable domain, with the rest obtained from reference TRBV5-5 and TRBJ1-4, is as follows: DAGVTQSPTHLIKTRGQQVTLRCSPISGHKSVSWYQQVLGQGPQFIFQYYEKEERGRGNFPDRFSARQFPNYSSELNVNALLLGDSALYLCASSPLGATNEKLFFGSGTQLSVL.